This TCR beta chain came from a study of cytomegalovirus exposure and HLA in healthy donors (dated by TCRdb to the late 2010s). Some background on the complete study: According to a later analysis, one platform produced both the roughly 120 validation repertoires and the roughly 660 repertoires of the first cohort. The study combined high-throughput TCR immunosequencing, statistical association of individual TCRs with disease status, and machine learning to predict cytomegalovirus infection status. Besides the first cohort of roughly 640 subjects, a separate validation cohort made up of over 95 different subjects was used. The study aimed to test whether signatures of past pathogen exposure could be identified by cataloging public T cell receptors. Findings and caveats that apply to the study as a whole: The study listed 150 to 200 TCR beta chains as associated with cytomegalovirus. A few of the identified cytomegalovirus-associated TCR beta chains were confirmed in vitro to be specific for cytomegalovirus antigens. Across donors, most TCR sequences were observed very rarely, whereas some public TCRs were present in many individuals. A later analysis found that TCRs clustered in the first cohort also tended to co-occur in the roughly 120 validation repertoires, with 90% to 95% of cluster scores above 0. A later analysis had no HLA typing for the validation cohort, so co-occurrence there was scored across all 130 or so repertoires. According to the authors, the approach could potentially be generalized to other disease states and immunological phenotypes. The classifier was reported to diagnose cytomegalovirus status with high specificity and sensitivity in both the original and validation cohorts.

As regards this clone: Its cognate antigen has yet to be identified. Base qualities are not recorded, but no much larger clone differs from it by a single base.

Taken from cysteine to phenylalanine, the CDR3 has 15 residues. The sequence is cut down to CDR3 DNA, 45 bases in frame from base 1. V is cut by 1 base and J by 1 base, and the space between the germline ends is 10 bases. As encoded in the germline V gene, CDR1 is ENHRY while CDR2 is SYGVKD. Donors formed part of the validation cohort, which comprised about 130 subjects and was distinct from the first cohort of 666 subjects. The receptor library was made with the immunoSEQ multiplex PCR assay. Per the authors' processing: A statistical classification framework was built to diagnose cytomegalovirus status from the catalog of TCR beta chain sequences. TCRdb obtained this table from immuneACCESS and retained in-frame rearrangements with V and J assigned. These tables miss some clones; where compared with another copy, unresolved V genes account for less than half of the shortfall, and the remainder is unexplained. V and J calls and clone size are as listed in that table; D and trimming were resolved from the DNA. This sample gives 90,000 to 120,000 clones in total; approximately 85% of them show up just once. Roughly 3% of the sample is taken by the ten largest.

This clonotype was obtained from a woman aged 18-35 years in good health and CMV-seronegative. The sequence links TRBV10-3 to TRBJ1-2; too little of a D gene remains to name it. The sample comprised PBMCs. At the DNA level, the sequence is TGTGCCATCAGTGAGTTTATTTCGGGTAACTATGGCTACACCTTC. Its translation is CAISEFISGNYGYTF.